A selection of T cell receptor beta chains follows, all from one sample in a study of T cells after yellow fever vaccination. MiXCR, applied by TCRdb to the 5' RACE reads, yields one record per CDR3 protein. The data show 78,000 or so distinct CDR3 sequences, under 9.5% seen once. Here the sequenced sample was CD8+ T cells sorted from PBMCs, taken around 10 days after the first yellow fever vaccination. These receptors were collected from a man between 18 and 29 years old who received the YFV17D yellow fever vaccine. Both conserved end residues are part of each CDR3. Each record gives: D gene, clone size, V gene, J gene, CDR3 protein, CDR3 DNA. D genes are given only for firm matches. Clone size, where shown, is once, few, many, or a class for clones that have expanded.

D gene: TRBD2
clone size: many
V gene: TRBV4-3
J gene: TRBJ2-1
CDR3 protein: CASSQGPRTSGYNEQFF
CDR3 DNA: TGCGCCAGCAGCCAAGGTCCTCGGACTAGCGGGTACAATGAGCAGTTCTTC

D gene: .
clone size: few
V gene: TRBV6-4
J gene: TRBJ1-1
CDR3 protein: CASRPLVGDTEAFF
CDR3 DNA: TGTGCCAGCAGACCCCTTGTAGGGGACACTGAAGCTTTCTTT

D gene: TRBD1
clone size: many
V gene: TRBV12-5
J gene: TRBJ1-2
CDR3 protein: CASGLPTGASYGYTF
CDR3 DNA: TGTGCTAGTGGCCTCCCGACAGGGGCGTCCTATGGCTACACCTTC

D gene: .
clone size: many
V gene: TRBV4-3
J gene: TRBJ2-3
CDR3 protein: CASSQDRQTSTDTQYF
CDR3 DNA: TGCGCCAGCAGCCAAGATCGCCAAACTAGCACAGATACGCAGTATTTT

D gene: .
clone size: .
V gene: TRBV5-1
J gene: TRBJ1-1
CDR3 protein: CASSLWGGHIEAFF
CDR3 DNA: TGCGCCAGCAGCTTGTGGGGGGGACACATCGAAGCTTTCTTT

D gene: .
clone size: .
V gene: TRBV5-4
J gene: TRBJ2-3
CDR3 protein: CASSSPPGGPSTDTQYF
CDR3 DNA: TGTGCCAGCAGCTCACCCCCCGGGGGACCAAGCACAGATACGCAGTATTTT

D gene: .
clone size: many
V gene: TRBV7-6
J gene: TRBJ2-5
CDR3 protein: CASSLARVGAIQETQYF
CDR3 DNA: TGTGCCAGCAGCTTAGCGAGAGTTGGGGCAATTCAAGAGACCCAGTACTTC

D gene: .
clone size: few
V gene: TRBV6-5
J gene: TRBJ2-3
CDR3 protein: CASSFGPTDTQYF
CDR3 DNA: TGTGCCAGCAGTTTTGGCCCCACAGATACGCAGTATTTT

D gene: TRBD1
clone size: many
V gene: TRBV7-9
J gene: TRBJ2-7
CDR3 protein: CASIKTGTGNEQYF
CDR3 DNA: TGTGCCAGCATCAAAACTGGGACAGGCAACGAGCAGTACTTC

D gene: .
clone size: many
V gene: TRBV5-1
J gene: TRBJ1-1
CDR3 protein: CASSEGMNTEAFF
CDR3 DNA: TGCGCCAGCAGCGAGGGGATGAACACTGAAGCTTTCTTT

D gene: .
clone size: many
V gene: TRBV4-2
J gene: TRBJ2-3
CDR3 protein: CASSQDGDTQYF
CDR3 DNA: TGTGCCAGCAGCCAAGATGGAGATACGCAGTATTTT

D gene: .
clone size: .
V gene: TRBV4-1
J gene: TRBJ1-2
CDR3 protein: CASSQEGLNYGYTF
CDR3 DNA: TGCGCCAGCAGCCAAGAGGGACTTAACTATGGCTACACCTTC

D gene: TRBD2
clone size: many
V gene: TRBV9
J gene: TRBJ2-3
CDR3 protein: CASSVVAGSTDTQYF
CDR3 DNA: TGTGCCAGCAGCGTGGTAGCGGGGAGCACAGATACGCAGTATTTT

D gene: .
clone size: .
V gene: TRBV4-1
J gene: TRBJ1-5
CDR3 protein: CASSQERGGYSNQPQHF
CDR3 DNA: TGCGCCAGCAGCCAGGAAAGGGGAGGGTATAGCAATCAGCCCCAGCATTTT

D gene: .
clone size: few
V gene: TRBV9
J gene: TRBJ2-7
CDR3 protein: CASSVGGGTYEQYF
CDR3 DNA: TGTGCCAGCAGCGTAGGAGGGGGGACCTACGAGCAGTACTTC